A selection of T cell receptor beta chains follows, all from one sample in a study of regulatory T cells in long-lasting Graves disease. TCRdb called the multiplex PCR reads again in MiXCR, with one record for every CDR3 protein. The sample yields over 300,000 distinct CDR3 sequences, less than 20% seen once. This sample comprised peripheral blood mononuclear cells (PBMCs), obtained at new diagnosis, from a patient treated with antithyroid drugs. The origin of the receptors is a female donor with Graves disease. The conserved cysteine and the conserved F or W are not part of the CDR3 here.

CDR3aa: ASSQGFPDRESYNEQF; j_gene: TRBJ2-1; v_gene: TRBV4-1
CDR3aa: ASRSLQEWTQY; j_gene: TRBJ2-5; v_gene: TRBV11-2
CDR3aa: AWSVLEVRTRGTEQY; j_gene: TRBJ2-7; v_gene: TRBV30
CDR3aa: ASGLPPTNDSLCRTGPSTDTQY; j_gene: TRBJ2-3; v_gene: TRBV12-5
CDR3aa: ASSLITGDDVYNYGYT; j_gene: TRBJ1-2; v_gene: TRBV28
CDR3aa: ASSPNPPEDLLYGYT; j_gene: TRBJ1-2; v_gene: TRBV7-8
CDR3aa: ASSPTAWGETQY; j_gene: TRBJ2-5; v_gene: TRBV5-1
CDR3aa: ASSDRNPPYGYT; j_gene: TRBJ1-2; v_gene: TRBV6-1
CDR3aa: SVSSDILAKNIQY; j_gene: TRBJ2-4; v_gene: TRBV29-1
CDR3aa: ASSESAGGGDLNTGELF; j_gene: TRBJ2-2; v_gene: TRBV10-2
CDR3aa: ASSPGRDRDTEAF; j_gene: TRBJ1-1; v_gene: TRBV19
CDR3aa: ASSLGPTGGFNQPQH; j_gene: TRBJ1-5; v_gene: TRBV19
CDR3aa: SVEVWRQTNTEAF; j_gene: TRBJ1-1; v_gene: TRBV29-1
CDR3aa: ASSMNQETQY; j_gene: TRBJ2-5; v_gene: TRBV5-1
CDR3aa: ASSLAKGLAGTRGSEQF; j_gene: .; v_gene: TRBV5-1
CDR3aa: ASSRGLDLYNEQF; j_gene: TRBJ2-1; v_gene: TRBV19
CDR3aa: ATSGEGLQPQH; j_gene: TRBJ1-5; v_gene: TRBV24-1
CDR3aa: ASSIWRNSYEQY; j_gene: TRBJ2-7; v_gene: TRBV19
CDR3aa: ASSGGTGNYEQY; j_gene: TRBJ2-7; v_gene: TRBV9
CDR3aa: ASSVVAGGVNEQF; j_gene: TRBJ2-1; v_gene: TRBV9
CDR3aa: ASSLNGGVADTQY; j_gene: TRBJ2-3; v_gene: TRBV5-1
CDR3aa: ASSVGDTEAF; j_gene: TRBJ1-1; v_gene: TRBV6-1
CDR3aa: ASTHVYYGYT; j_gene: TRBJ1-2; v_gene: TRBV19
CDR3aa: ASSQDHQVPNYGYT; j_gene: TRBJ1-2; v_gene: TRBV4-3
CDR3aa: ASSQDRKTTGELF; j_gene: TRBJ2-2; v_gene: TRBV3-1
CDR3aa: SASLGGTAYEQY; j_gene: TRBJ2-7; v_gene: TRBV20-1
CDR3aa: SARSTSGSRNEQF; j_gene: TRBJ2-1; v_gene: TRBV20-1
CDR3aa: ATSRVTGEGEAF; j_gene: TRBJ1-1; v_gene: TRBV15
CDR3aa: ASSQLTGPNTGELF; j_gene: TRBJ2-2; v_gene: TRBV6-1
CDR3aa: ASSSRPRNEKLF; j_gene: TRBJ1-4; v_gene: TRBV5-1
CDR3aa: ASSPRTPTHGYT; j_gene: TRBJ1-2; v_gene: TRBV27
CDR3aa: ASSLRRVGYT; j_gene: TRBJ1-2; v_gene: TRBV11-2
CDR3aa: ASSFDRGSGYT; j_gene: TRBJ1-2; v_gene: TRBV5-1
CDR3aa: AISRDSDEKLF; j_gene: TRBJ1-4; v_gene: TRBV10-3
CDR3aa: SARPASGGRYNEQF; j_gene: TRBJ2-1; v_gene: TRBV20-1
CDR3aa: ASSLGAGSGNTIY; j_gene: TRBJ1-3; v_gene: TRBV4-2
CDR3aa: ASSLNSETQY; j_gene: TRBJ2-5; v_gene: TRBV5-1
CDR3aa: ASSFYICSAKRESYEQY; j_gene: TRBJ2-7; v_gene: TRBV11-2
CDR3aa: ASSLGLRGRMSEQF; j_gene: TRBJ2-1; v_gene: TRBV5-1
CDR3aa: AWSASRDNEQF; j_gene: TRBJ2-1; v_gene: TRBV30
CDR3aa: ASSLLLAGSIQETQY; j_gene: TRBJ2-5; v_gene: TRBV28